Described below is a single T cell receptor beta chain sequence and its context. These data come from a study of lymphopenia after photon versus proton radiotherapy. The protocol was immunoSEQ multiplex PCR, while the TCRdb copy is restricted to in-frame clones and leaves out a portion. The data contain 52,000 or so clones, approximately 92% of them singletons. With 1 base removed from V and 6 bases from J, the gap between germline ends came to 4 bases. The CDR3 has 12 amino acids. Germline V gene data show CDR1 as MDHEN and CDR2 as SYDVKM. The clonotype comes from a woman in her 40s with cholangiocarcinoma. The V and J genes are TRBV28 and TRBJ1-5; D gene uncertain. This sample comprised peripheral blood, obtained from a patient treated with photon-based radiotherapy. The DNA of the CDR3 is TGTGCCAGCAGTTTATCAAGTCAGCCCCAGCATTTT. Protein sequence: CASSLSSQPQHF. Drawing the rest from reference TRBV28 and TRBJ1-5, the complete variable domain is DVKVTQSSRYLVKRTGEKVFLECVQDMDHENMFWYRQDPGLGLRLIYFSYDVKMKEKGDIPEGYSVSREKKERFSLILESASTNQTSMYLCASSLSSQPQHFGDGTRLSIL.